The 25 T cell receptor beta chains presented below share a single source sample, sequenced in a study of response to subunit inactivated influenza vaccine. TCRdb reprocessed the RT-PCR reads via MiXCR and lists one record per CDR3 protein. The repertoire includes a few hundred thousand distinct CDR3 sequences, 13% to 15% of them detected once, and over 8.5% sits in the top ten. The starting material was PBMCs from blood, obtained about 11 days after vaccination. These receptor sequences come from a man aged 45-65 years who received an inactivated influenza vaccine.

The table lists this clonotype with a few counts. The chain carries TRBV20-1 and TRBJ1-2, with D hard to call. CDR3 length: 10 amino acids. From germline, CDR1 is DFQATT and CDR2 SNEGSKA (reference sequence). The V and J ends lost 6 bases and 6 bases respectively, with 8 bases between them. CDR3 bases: TGCAGTGCCCGAATAAATGGCTACACCTTC. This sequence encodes CSARINGYTF.

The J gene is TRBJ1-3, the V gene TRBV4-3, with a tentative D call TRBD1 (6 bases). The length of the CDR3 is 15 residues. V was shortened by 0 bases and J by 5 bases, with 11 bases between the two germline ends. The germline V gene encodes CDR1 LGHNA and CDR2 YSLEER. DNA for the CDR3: TGCGCCAGCAGCCAAGAATCCGGGGGCCGAAACACCATATATTTT. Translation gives CASSQESGGRNTIYF.

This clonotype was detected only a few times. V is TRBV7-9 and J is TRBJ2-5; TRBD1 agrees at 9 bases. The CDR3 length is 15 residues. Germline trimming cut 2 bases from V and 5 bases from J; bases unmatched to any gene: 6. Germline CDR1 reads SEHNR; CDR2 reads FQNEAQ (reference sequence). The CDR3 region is CASSLSGTGMETQYF. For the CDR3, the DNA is TGTGCCAGCAGCTTATCCGGGACAGGGATGGAGACCCAGTACTTC.

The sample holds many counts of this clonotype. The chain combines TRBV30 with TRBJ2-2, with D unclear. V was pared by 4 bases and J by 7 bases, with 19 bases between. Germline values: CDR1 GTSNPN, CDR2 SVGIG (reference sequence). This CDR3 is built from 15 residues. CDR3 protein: CAWTKMGLEYGELFF. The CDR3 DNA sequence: TGTGCCTGGACTAAAATGGGTCTCGAATACGGGGAGCTGTTTTTT. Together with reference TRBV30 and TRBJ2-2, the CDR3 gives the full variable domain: SQTIHQWPATLVQPVGSPLSLECTVEGTSNPNLYWYRQAAGRGLQLLFYSVGIGQISSEVPQNLSASRPQDRQFILSSKKLLLSDSGFYLCAWTKMGLEYGELFFGEGSRLTVL.

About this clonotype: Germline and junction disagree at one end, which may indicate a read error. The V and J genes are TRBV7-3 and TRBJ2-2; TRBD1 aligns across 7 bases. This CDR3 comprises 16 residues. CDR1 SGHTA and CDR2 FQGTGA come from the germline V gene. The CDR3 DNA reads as TGTGCCAGCAGCTTCCAGACAGGGCCAAACAGCGGGGAGCTGTTTTTT. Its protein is CASSFQTGPNSGELFF.

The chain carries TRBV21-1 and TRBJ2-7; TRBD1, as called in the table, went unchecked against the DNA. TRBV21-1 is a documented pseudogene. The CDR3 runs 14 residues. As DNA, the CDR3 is TGTGCCAGCAGCACGATCCGGGACGGGTACGAGCAGTACTTC. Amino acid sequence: CASSTIRDGYEQYF.

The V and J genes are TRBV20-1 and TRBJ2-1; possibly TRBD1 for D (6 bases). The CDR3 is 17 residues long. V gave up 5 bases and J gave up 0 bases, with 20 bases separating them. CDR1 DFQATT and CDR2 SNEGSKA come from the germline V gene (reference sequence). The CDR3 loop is CSASHGYRVSSYNEQFF. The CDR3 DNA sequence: TGCAGTGCTTCGCACGGTTACAGGGTGAGCTCCTACAATGAGCAGTTCTTC.

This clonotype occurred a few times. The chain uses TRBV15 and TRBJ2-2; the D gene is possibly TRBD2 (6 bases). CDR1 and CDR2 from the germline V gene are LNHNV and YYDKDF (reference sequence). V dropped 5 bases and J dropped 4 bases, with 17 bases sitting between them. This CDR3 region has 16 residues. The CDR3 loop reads CATSPWGDSSTGELFF. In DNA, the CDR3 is TGTGCCACCAGCCCCTGGGGGGACTCCTCCACCGGGGAGCTGTTTTTT.

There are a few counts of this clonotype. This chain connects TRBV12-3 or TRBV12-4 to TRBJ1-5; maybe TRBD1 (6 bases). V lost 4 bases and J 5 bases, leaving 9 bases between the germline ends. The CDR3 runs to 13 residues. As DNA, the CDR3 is TGTGCCAGCAGTTGGACAGAGTATCAGCCCCAGCATTTT. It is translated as CASSWTEYQPQHF.

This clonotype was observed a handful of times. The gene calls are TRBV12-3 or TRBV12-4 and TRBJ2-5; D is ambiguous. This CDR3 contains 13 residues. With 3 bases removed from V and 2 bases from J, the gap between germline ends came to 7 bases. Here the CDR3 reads CASSFAEQETQYF. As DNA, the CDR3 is TGTGCCAGCAGTTTCGCAGAACAAGAGACCCAGTACTTC.

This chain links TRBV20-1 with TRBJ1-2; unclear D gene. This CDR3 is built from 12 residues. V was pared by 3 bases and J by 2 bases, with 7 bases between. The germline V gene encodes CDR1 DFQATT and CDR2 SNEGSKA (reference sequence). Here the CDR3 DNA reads TGCAGTGCTAGTGGCCAGAACTATGGCTACACCTTC. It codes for CSASGQNYGYTF.

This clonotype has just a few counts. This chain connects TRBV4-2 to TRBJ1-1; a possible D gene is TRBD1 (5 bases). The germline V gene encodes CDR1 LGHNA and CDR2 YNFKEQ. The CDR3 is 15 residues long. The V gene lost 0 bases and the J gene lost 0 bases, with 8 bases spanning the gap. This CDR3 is CASSQDGRVNTEAFF. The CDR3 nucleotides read TGTGCCAGCAGCCAAGATGGCAGGGTGAACACTGAAGCTTTCTTT.

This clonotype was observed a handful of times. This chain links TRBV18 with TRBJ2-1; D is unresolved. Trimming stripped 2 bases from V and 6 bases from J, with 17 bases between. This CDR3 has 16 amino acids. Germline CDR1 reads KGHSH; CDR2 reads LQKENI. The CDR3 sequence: CASSPEIRTRGNEQFF. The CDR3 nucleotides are TGTGCCAGCTCACCAGAGATAAGGACGCGAGGCAATGAGCAGTTCTTC.

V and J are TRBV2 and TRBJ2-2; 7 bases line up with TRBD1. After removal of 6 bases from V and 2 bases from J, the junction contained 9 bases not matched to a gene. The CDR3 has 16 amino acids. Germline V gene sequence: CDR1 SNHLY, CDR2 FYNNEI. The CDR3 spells CASRGFRQGNTGELFF. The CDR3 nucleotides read TGTGCCAGCAGAGGTTTCAGACAGGGTAACACCGGGGAGCTGTTTTTT.

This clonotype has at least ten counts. The CDR3 protein is CASSLDDSLGETQYF. CDR3 bases: TGTGCCAGCAGTTTGGATGACAGTCTGGGAGAGACCCAGTACTTC. The chain employs TRBV12-3 or TRBV12-4 and TRBJ2-5, with D maybe TRBD1 (5 bases). V dropped 3 bases and J dropped 4 bases, with 15 bases sitting between them. The CDR3 length is 15 residues.

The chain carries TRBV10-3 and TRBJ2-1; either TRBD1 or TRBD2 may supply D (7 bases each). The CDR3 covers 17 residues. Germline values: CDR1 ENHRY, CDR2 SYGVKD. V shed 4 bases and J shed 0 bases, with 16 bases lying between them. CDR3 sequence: CAISGSGTASSYNEQFF. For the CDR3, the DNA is TGTGCCATCAGTGGGAGCGGGACAGCCAGCTCCTACAATGAGCAGTTCTTC.

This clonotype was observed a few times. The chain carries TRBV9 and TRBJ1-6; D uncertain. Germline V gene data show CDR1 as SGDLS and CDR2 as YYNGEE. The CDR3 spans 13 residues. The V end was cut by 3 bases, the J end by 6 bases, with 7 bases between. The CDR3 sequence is CASSASANSPLHF. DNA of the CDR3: TGTGCCAGCAGCGCGTCTGCTAATTCACCCCTCCACTTT.

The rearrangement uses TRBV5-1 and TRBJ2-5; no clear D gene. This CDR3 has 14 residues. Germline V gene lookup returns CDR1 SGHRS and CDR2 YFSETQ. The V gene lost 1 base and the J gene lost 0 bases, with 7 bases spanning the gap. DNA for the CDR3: TGCGCCAGCAGCTTGTTCAGAGACCAAGAGACCCAGTACTTC. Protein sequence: CASSLFRDQETQYF.

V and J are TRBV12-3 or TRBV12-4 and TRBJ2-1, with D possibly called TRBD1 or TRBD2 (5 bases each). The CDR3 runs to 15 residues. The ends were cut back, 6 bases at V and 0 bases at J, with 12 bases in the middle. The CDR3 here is CASRPGRLSYNEQFF. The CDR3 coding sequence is TGTGCCAGCAGACCGGGGCGACTCTCCTACAATGAGCAGTTCTTC.

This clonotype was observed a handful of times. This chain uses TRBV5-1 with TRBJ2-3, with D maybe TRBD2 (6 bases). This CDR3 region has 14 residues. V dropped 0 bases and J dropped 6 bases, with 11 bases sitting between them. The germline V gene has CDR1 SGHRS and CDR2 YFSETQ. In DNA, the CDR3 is TGCGCCAGCAGCTTGGGGGGAGGAGAGGATACGCAGTATTTT. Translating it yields CASSLGGGEDTQYF.

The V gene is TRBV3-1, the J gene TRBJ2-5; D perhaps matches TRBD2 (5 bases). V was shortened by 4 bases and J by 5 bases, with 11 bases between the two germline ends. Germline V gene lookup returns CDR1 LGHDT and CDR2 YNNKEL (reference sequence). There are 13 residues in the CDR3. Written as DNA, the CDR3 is TGTGCCAGCAGCCTACGTGGGAGTGAGACCCAGTACTTC. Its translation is CASSLRGSETQYF.

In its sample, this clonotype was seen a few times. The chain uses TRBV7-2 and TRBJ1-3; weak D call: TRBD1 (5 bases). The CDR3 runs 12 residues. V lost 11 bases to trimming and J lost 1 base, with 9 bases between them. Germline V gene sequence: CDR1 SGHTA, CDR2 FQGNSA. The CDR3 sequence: CAGGHSGNTIYF. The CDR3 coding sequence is TGTGCCGGCGGACATTCTGGAAACACCATATATTTT.

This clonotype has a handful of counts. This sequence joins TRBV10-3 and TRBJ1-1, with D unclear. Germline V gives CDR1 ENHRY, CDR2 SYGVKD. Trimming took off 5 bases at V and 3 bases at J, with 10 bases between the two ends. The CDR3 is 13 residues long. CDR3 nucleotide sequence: TGTGCCATCAGTTCGGTTGGGGACACTGAAGCTTTCTTT. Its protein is CAISSVGDTEAFF.

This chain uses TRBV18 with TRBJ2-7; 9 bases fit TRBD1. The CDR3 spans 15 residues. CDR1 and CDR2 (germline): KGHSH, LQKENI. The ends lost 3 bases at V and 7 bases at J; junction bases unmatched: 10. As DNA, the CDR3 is TGTGCCAGCTCACCTCGACAGGGGGACATGGGGGAGCAGTACTTC. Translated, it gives CASSPRQGDMGEQYF.

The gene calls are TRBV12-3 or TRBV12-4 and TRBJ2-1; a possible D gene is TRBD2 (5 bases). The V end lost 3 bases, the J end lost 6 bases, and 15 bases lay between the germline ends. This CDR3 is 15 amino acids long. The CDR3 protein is CASSFLVGLTNEQFF. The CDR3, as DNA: TGTGCCAGCAGTTTTTTGGTAGGACTGACCAATGAGCAGTTCTTC.